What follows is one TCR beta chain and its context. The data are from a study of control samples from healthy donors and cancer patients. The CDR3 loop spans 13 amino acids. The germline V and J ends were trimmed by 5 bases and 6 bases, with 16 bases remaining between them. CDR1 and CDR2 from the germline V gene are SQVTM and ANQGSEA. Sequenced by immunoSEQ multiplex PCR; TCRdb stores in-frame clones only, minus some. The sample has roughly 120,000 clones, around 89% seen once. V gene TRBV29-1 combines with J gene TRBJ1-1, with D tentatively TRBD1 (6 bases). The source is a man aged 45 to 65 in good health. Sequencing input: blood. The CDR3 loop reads CSVPSTGSPEAFF. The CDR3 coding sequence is TGCAGCGTTCCCTCCACAGGGTCCCCTGAAGCTTTCTTT. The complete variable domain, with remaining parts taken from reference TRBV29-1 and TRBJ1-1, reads SAVISQKPSRDICQRGTSLTIQCQVDSQVTMMFWYRQQPGQSLTLIATANQGSEATYESGFVIDKFPISRPNLTFSTLTVSNMSPEDSSIYLCSVPSTGSPEAFFGQGTRLTVV.